This TCR beta chain was observed in a study of T cells in Graves' hyperthyroidism and ophthalmopathy. Study-wide background: Specimen type is peripheral blood, collected at initial diagnosis prior to any treatment.

RNA transcripts served as the template for amplifying TCR beta CDR3 regions. A first-round RT-PCR of the TCR CDR3 used the HTBI primer set. TCRdb analysed the multiplex PCR reads with MiXCR anew, one entry per CDR3 protein. The sample includes approximately 610,000 distinct CDR3 sequences, roughly 15% seen only once; the top ten take roughly 4.3%. The V gene's germline CDR1 is MNHEY and CDR2 SVGAGI. The CDR3 loop spans 13 amino acids. The junction had 6 bases not matched to a gene; V was cut back by 6 bases and J by 8 bases. This clonotype was counted ten times or more. The antigen is unknown. General observations from the study: Blood also held most thyroid clonotypes expanded beyond 0.001.

Exclusion criteria comprised uncontrolled infection, other autoimmune disease, pregnancy or lactation. Diagnoses were established using clinical symptoms, serum thyroxine and TRAb, thyroid ultrasound and orbital computed tomography. Specimen: blood. The source is a woman aged 40 to 50 with Graves' ophthalmopathy. This sequence joins TRBV6-5 and TRBJ1-2; TRBD1 aligns across 10 bases. The CDR3 nucleotides read TGTGCCAGCAGGGTGACAGGGGGCGTCGGCTACACCTTC. This encodes CASRVTGGVGYTF.